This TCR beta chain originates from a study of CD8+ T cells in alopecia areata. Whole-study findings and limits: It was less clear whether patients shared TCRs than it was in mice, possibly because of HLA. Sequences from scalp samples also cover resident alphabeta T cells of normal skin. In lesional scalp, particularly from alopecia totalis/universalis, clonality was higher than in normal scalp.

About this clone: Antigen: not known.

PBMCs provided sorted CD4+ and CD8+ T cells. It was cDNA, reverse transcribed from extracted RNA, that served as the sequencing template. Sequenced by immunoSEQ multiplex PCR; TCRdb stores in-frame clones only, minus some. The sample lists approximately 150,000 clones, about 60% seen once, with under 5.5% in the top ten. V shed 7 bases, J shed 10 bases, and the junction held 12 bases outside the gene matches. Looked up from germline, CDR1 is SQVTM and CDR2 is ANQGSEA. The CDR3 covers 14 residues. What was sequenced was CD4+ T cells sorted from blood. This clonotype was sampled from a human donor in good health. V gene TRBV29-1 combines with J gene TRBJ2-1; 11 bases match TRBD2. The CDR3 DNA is TGCAGCGCCGTAGCGGGAGGGCCTATTGGAGAGCAGTTCTTC. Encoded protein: CSAVAGGPIGEQFF.